This is a list of T cell receptor beta chains from one sample in a study of patients and donors after allogeneic stem cell transplantation. TCRdb passed the RT-PCR reads through MiXCR, listing each CDR3 protein once. The sample carries tens of thousands of distinct CDR3 sequences, about 25% recorded once. The material sequenced was blood, either unsorted or a sorted T cell fraction (not recorded which). These receptors were taken from a human donor who was either an allogeneic HSCT recipient or a stem cell or donor lymphocyte infusion donor (not recorded which). It is not recorded whose cells these are; they may come from a transplant donor. The CDR3 runs from the conserved cysteine through the conserved F or W. A D gene is named only where the DNA matches it firmly. Expanded clones are given a class, and other clones once, few, many or no size at all.

v_call	j_call	d_call	clone_size	cdr3_aa	cdr3_nt
TRBV3-1	TRBJ1-6	-	-	CASSQQLGSPLHF	TGTGCCAGCAGCCAACAACTCGGCTCACCCCTCCACTTT
TRBV5-5	TRBJ2-1	-	-	CASMAGASSYNEQFF	TGTGCCAGCATGGCAGGGGCCAGCTCCTACAATGAGCAGTTCTTC
TRBV13	TRBJ1-2	TRBD1	few	CASSSDGTGVYGYTF	TGTGCCAGCAGCTCCGACGGGACAGGGGTCTATGGCTACACCTTC
TRBV5-1	TRBJ1-5	TRBD1	few	CASSPGTDLRGNQPQHF	TGCGCCAGCAGCCCTGGGACAGACCTAAGGGGCAATCAGCCCCAGCATTTT
TRBV12-3/TRBV12-4	TRBJ2-5	-	-	CASSLARQLQETQYF	TGTGCCAGCAGTTTAGCGAGACAGCTCCAAGAGACCCAGTACTTC
TRBV12-5	TRBJ2-2	TRBD1	few	CASGLKGTGGTGELFF	TGTGCTAGTGGTCTAAAGGGGACAGGGGGCACCGGGGAGCTGTTTTTT
TRBV7-3	TRBJ2-1	-	few	CASSLAPSREPYNEQFF	TGTGCCAGCAGCTTAGCCCCCTCCAGGGAGCCCTACAATGAGCAGTTCTTC
TRBV12-5	TRBJ2-3	-	-	CASGLVGLDTQYF	TGTGCTAGTGGTTTGGTTGGCCTAGATACGCAGTATTTT
TRBV15	TRBJ1-4	-	-	CATSRDGEANEKLFF	TGTGCCACCAGCAGAGATGGGGAGGCTAATGAAAAACTGTTTTTT
TRBV5-1	TRBJ1-1	-	-	CASSLAAFWSGAFF	TGCGCCAGCAGCTTGGCCGCCTTTTGGTCAGGGGCTTTCTTT
TRBV7-9	TRBJ1-1	-	few	CASSLGATDDEAFF	TGTGCCAGCAGCTTAGGGGCAACAGATGATGAAGCTTTCTTT
TRBV18	TRBJ2-7	TRBD1	-	CASSPRQGESYEQYF	TGTGCCAGCTCACCACGACAGGGCGAGTCCTACGAGCAGTACTTC
TRBV7-6	TRBJ2-1	TRBD2	-	CASSHSGRVIDSYNEQFF	TGTGCCAGCAGCCATAGCGGGAGGGTCATAGACAGCTACAATGAGCAGTTCTTC
TRBV7-3	TRBJ1-2	TRBD1	-	CASSPGQGFYGYTF	TGTGCCAGCAGCCCCGGACAGGGATTTTATGGCTACACCTTC
TRBV5-1	TRBJ2-2	-	-	CASSLDSLANTGELFF	TGCGCCAGCAGCTTGGACAGCCTAGCGAACACCGGGGAGCTGTTTTTT
TRBV4-1	TRBJ1-1	-	-	CASRLEGLNTEAFF	TGCGCCAGCAGACTCGAGGGCTTGAACACTGAAGCTTTCTTT
TRBV4-2	TRBJ1-2	-	-	CASSEQGVGGYTF	TGTGCCAGCAGCGAACAGGGCGTAGGGGGCTACACCTTC
TRBV18	TRBJ2-3	-	-	CASSPGSTDTQYF	TGTGCCAGCTCACCGGGGTCCACAGATACGCAGTATTTT
TRBV20-1	TRBJ1-2	TRBD1	-	CSASLTSGQGHGYTF	TGCAGTGCCAGCCTCACCAGTGGACAGGGCCATGGCTACACCTTC
TRBV20-1	TRBJ1-1	-	few	CSASTGNTEAFF	TGCAGTGCTAGTACGGGGAACACTGAAGCTTTCTTT
TRBV9	TRBJ2-3	TRBD2	-	CASSVDSAGGHTDTQYF	TGTGCCAGCAGCGTAGATTCGGCGGGGGGACACACAGATACGCAGTATTTT
TRBV24-1	TRBJ2-5	-	-	CATSDPGLGETQYF	TGTGCCACCAGTGATCCAGGGTTAGGGGAGACCCAGTACTTC
TRBV4-3	TRBJ2-7	-	few	CASSQDRPYEQYF	TGCGCCAGCAGCCAAGATCGTCCCTACGAGCAGTACTTC
TRBV7-2	TRBJ2-1	TRBD1	-	CASSLAPTGFNEQFF	TGTGCCAGCAGCTTAGCGCCGACAGGGTTCAATGAGCAGTTCTTC
TRBV7-9	TRBJ1-2	-	-	CASGRGAGYTF	TGTGCCTCGGGCAGGGGAGCTGGCTACACCTTC
TRBV7-9	TRBJ2-1	TRBD1	few	CASPRSGTPDRDNEQFF	TGTGCCAGCCCCAGATCAGGGACACCAGACAGGGACAATGAGCAGTTCTTC
TRBV2	TRBJ2-2	-	few	CASSDKRTGELFF	TGTGCCAGCAGTGATAAGCGCACCGGGGAGCTGTTTTTT
TRBV29-1	TRBJ2-7	-	-	CSVEGVSEQYF	TGCAGCGTTGAGGGGGTCTCCGAGCAGTACTTC
TRBV7-9	TRBJ1-1	-	-	CASSLGQPEAFF	TGTGCCAGCAGCCTAGGACAGCCCGAAGCTTTCTTT
TRBV2	TRBJ1-2	TRBD1	-	CASSEEGAYDVDGYTF	TGTGCCAGCAGTGAAGAGGGGGCGTACGATGTCGATGGCTACACCTTC
TRBV5-1	TRBJ2-7	TRBD2	-	CASSLPSGTYEQYF	TGCGCCAGCAGCTTACCTAGCGGCACCTACGAGCAGTACTTC
TRBV4-1	TRBJ2-1	-	-	CASSQEGSRGEQFF	TGCGCCAGCAGCCAAGAGGGCAGCAGAGGTGAGCAGTTCTTC
TRBV18	TRBJ2-5	-	few	CASSKFPQETQYF	TGTGCCAGCTCAAAGTTTCCTCAAGAGACCCAGTACTTC
TRBV7-8	TRBJ2-5	-	-	CASSLNGDGTQYF	TGTGCCAGCAGCTTAAATGGCGATGGGACCCAGTACTTC
TRBV19	TRBJ1-1	-	-	CASTPRSRGLDTEAFF	TGTGCCAGTACCCCAAGATCTCGGGGTTTGGACACTGAAGCTTTCTTT
TRBV6-1	TRBJ2-7	-	-	CASSVIGHRDEQYF	TGTGCCAGCAGTGTGATCGGACACCGCGACGAGCAGTACTTC
TRBV5-1	TRBJ1-4	-	many	CASSQIPTNEKLFF	TGCGCCAGCAGCCAGATTCCAACTAATGAAAAACTGTTTTTT
TRBV5-1	TRBJ2-7	-	few	CASSLRGISYEQYF	TGCGCCAGCAGCTTACGCGGTATCTCCTACGAGCAGTACTTC
TRBV12-5	TRBJ2-1	TRBD1	few	CASGLGQGIYNEQFF	TGTGCTAGTGGTTTGGGACAGGGAATCTACAATGAGCAGTTCTTC
TRBV7-9	TRBJ1-5	-	many	CASSLESWPQHF	TGTGCCAGCAGCTTAGAGTCGTGGCCCCAGCATTTT
TRBV7-2	TRBJ1-4	TRBD1	-	CASSLMDRLGEKLFF	TGTGCCAGCAGCTTAATGGACAGGCTCGGGGAAAAACTGTTTTTT
TRBV28	TRBJ2-3	-	few	CASSFTRSTDTQYF	TGTGCCAGCAGTTTTACAAGGTCCACAGATACGCAGTATTTT
TRBV5-1	TRBJ1-3	-	-	CASSSLPGTVNTIYF	TGCGCCAGCAGCTCCCTACCGGGCACGGTAAACACCATATATTTT
TRBV2	TRBJ2-7	-	-	CASSGRAGISYEQYF	TGTGCCAGCAGCGGTCGGGCAGGTATCTCCTACGAGCAGTACTTC
TRBV10-3	TRBJ1-3	-	-	CAIGEAGNTIYF	TGTGCCATAGGGGAAGCTGGAAACACCATATATTTT
TRBV12-3/TRBV12-4	TRBJ1-1	-	-	CASSTHTEAFF	TGTGCCAGCAGTACCCACACTGAAGCTTTCTTT
TRBV4-1	TRBJ1-3	-	few	CASSQGARADGNTIYF	TGCGCCAGCAGCCAAGGAGCCAGGGCGGATGGAAACACCATATATTTT
TRBV5-1	TRBJ1-4	TRBD1	few	CASSFRTGPNEKLFF	TGCGCCAGCAGCTTCCGGACAGGGCCTAATGAAAAACTGTTTTTT